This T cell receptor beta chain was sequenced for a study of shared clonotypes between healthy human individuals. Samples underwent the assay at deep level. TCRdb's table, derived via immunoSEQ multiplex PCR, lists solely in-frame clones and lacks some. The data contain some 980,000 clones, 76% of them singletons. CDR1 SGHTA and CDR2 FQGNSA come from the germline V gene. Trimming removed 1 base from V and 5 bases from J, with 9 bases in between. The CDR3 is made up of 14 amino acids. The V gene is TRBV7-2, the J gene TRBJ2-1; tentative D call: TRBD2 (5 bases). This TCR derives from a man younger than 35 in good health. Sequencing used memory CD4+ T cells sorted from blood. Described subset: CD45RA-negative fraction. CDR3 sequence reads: CASSLETSHNEQFF. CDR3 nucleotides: TGTGCCAGCAGCTTAGAAACTAGTCACAATGAGCAGTTCTTC.